This paragraph reports one TCR beta chain. This clonotype was seen at least ten times. The antigen it recognizes is unknown. No base quality information exists; no much larger clone differs at one position. Library preparation used PCR. TCRdb records Illumina HiSeq 2500 as the sequencer. TCR library preparation used molecular barcoding, with unique molecular identifiers applied to normalize quantification of the TCRbeta repertoire. The public reads were run again by TCRdb, first through fastp at Q25 and then through MiXCR, and only productive beta chains were kept. Rows with a matching CDR3 protein are joined into one entry that keeps the most common DNA and genes. Recorded for this sample are under 140,000 distinct CDR3 sequences; 10% of them occurred a single time. Approximately 7.6% of the sample is taken by the ten largest. This sample is drawn from a study of T-cell reconstitution after alpha-beta-depleted transplantation in children (dated by TCRdb to 2015 to 2016). As for the study more broadly: Using TCR repertoire profiling, the study followed T-cell immune reconstitution in a quantitative way in children after TCRalphabeta/CD19-depleted allogeneic hematopoietic cell transplantation.

As encoded in the germline V gene, CDR1 is SGHRS while CDR2 is YFSETQ. The CDR3 spans 15 residues, from the cysteine through the phenylalanine. CDR3 DNA is the only sequence kept; it has 45 bases, read in frame from the first base. V has 2 bases trimmed and J has 11 bases trimmed; junction bases matching no gene number 12. Rearrangement joined TRBV5-1 to TRBJ2-1; TRBD2 matches 8 bases in the middle. The sample in question was PBMCs from the stem cell graft donor, obtained from the stem cell graft. This clonotype was sampled from a human donor who donated a stem cell graft to a child with acute lymphoblastic leukemia. The DNA sequence is TGCGCCAGCAGCTTTCGGACTAGCTGGGATGGGAAGCAGTTCTTC. Its coded protein is CASSFRTSWDGKQFF. With the portions outside the CDR3 filled from the reference TRBV5-1 and TRBJ2-1 genes, the complete variable region becomes KAGVTQTPRYLIKTRGQQVTLSCSPISGHRSVSWYQQTPGQGLQFLFEYFSETQRNKGNFPGRFSGRQFSNSRSEMNVSTLELGDSALYLCASSFRTSWDGKQFFGPGTRLTVL.